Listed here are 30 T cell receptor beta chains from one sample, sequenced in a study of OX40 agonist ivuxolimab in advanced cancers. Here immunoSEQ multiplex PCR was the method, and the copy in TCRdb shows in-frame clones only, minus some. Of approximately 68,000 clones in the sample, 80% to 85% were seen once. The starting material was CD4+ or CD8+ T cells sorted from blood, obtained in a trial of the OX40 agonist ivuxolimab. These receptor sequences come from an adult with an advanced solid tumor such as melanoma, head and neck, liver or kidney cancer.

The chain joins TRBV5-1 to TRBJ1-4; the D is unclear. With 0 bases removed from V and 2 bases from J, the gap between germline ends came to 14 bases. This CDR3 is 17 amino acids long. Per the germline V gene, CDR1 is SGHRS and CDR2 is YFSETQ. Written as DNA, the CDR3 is TGCGCCAGCAGCTTGGGGGGTGCGCTCCCCACTAATGAAAAACTGTTTTTT. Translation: CASSLGGALPTNEKLFF. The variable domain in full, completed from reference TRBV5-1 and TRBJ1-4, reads KAGVTQTPRYLIKTRGQQVTLSCSPISGHRSVSWYQQTPGQGLQFLFEYFSETQRNKGNFPGRFSGRQFSNSRSEMNVSTLELGDSALYLCASSLGGALPTNEKLFFGSGTQLSVL.

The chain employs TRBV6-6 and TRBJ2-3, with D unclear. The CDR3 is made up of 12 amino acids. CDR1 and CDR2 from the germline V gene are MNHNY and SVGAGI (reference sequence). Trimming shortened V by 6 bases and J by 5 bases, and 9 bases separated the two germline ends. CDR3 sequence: CASSRIGDTQYF. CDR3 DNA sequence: TGTGCCAGCAGCCGAATAGGAGATACGCAGTATTTT.

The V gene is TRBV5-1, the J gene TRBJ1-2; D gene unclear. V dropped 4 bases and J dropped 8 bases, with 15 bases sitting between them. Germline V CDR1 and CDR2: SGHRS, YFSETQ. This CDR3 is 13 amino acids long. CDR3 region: CASSHERARGYTF. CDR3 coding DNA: TGCGCCAGCAGCCACGAAAGGGCTCGAGGCTACACCTTC.

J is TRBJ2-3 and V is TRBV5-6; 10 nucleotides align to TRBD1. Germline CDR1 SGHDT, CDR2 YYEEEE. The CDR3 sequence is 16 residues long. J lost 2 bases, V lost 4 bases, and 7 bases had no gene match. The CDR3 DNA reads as TGTGCCAGCAGCGCCGACAGGGGGCGGCCCACAGATACGCAGTATTTT. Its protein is CASSADRGRPTDTQYF.

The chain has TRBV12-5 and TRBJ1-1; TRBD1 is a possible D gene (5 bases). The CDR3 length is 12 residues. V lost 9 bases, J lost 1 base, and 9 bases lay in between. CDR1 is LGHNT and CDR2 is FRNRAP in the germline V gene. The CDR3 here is CASRDGNTEAFF. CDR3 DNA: TGTGCTAGCAGGGACGGGAACACTGAAGCTTTCTTT.

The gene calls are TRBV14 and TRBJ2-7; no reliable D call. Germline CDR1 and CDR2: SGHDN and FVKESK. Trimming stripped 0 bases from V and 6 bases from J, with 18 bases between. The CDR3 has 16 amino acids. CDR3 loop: CASSQDFWVGVGEQYF. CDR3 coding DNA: TGTGCCAGCAGCCAAGATTTCTGGGTTGGGGTTGGCGAGCAGTACTTC.

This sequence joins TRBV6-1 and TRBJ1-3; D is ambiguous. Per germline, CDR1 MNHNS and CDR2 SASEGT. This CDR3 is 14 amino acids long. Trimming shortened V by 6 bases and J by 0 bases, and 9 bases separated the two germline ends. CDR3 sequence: CASRETSSGNTIYF. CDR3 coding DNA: TGTGCCAGCAGAGAGACAAGCTCTGGAAACACCATATATTTT.

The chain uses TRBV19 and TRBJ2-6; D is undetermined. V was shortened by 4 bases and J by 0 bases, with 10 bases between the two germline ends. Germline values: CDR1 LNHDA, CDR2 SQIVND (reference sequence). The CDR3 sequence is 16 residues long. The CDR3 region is CASSKRSPSGANVLTF. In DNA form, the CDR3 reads TGTGCCAGTAGTAAACGAAGCCCCTCTGGGGCCAACGTCCTGACTTTC.

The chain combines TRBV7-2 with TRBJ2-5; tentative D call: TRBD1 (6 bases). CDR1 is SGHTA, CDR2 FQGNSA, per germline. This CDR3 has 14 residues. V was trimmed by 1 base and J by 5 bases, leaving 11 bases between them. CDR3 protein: CASSLGSQGETQYF. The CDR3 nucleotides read TGTGCCAGCAGCTTAGGGTCGCAGGGGGAGACCCAGTACTTC.

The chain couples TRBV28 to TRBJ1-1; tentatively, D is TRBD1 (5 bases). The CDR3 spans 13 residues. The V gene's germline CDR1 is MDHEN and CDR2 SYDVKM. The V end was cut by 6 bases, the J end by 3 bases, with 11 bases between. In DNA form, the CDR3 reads TGTGCCAGCAGCCAACAGGCTTACACTGAAGCTTTCTTT. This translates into CASSQQAYTEAFF. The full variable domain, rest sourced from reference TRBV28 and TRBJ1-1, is DVKVTQSSRYLVKRTGEKVFLECVQDMDHENMFWYRQDPGLGLRLIYFSYDVKMKEKGDIPEGYSVSREKKERFSLILESASTNQTSMYLCASSQQAYTEAFFGQGTRLTVV.

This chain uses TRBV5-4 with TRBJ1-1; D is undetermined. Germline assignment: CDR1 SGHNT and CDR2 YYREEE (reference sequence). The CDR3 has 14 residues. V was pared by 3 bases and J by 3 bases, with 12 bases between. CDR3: CASSSRTEYTEAFF. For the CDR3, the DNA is TGTGCCAGCAGCTCCCGGACTGAATACACTGAAGCTTTCTTT.

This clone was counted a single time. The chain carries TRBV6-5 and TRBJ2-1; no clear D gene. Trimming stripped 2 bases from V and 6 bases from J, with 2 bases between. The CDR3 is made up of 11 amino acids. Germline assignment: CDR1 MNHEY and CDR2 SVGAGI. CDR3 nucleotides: TGTGCCAGCAGTTACCTCAATGAGCAGTTCTTC. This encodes CASSYLNEQFF.

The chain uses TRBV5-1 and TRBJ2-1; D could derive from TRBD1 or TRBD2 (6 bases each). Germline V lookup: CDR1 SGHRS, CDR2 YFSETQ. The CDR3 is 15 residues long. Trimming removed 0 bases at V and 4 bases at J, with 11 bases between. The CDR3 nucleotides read TGCGCCAGCAGCTTGGGCACAGGGACTTACAATGAGCAGTTCTTC. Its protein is CASSLGTGTYNEQFF.

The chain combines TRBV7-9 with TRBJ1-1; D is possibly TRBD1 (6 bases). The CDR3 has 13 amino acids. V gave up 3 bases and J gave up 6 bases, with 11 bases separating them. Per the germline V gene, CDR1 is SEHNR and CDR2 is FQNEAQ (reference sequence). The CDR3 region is CASSFQGRAEAFF. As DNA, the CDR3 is TGTGCCAGCAGCTTTCAGGGGAGAGCTGAAGCTTTCTTT.

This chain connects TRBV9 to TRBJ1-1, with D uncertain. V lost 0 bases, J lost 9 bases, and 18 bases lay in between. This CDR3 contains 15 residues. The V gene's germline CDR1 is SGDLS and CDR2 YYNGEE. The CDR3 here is CASSVDPQEGGKAFF. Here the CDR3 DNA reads TGTGCCAGCAGCGTAGACCCCCAGGAGGGTGGGAAAGCTTTCTTT.

In DNA form, the CDR3 reads TGTGCCAGCAGCTTGGACGGTTACGAGCAGTACTTC. As protein: CASSLDGYEQYF. The chain couples TRBV5-4 to TRBJ2-7; D is uncertain. In germline, CDR1 is SGHNT, CDR2 YYREEE (reference sequence). V lost 0 bases to trimming and J lost 4 bases, with 5 bases between them. The CDR3 has 12 amino acids.

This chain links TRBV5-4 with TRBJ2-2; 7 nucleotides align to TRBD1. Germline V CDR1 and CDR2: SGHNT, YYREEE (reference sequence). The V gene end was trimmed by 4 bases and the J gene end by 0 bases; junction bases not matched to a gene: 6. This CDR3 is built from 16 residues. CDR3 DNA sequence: TGTGCCAGCAGCCCACAGACAGGGTCGAACACCGGGGAGCTGTTTTTT. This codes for CASSPQTGSNTGELFF.

The CDR3 sequence: CASSPPSSGGAKEQFF. CDR3 in DNA: TGTGCCAGCTCACCACCGTCTAGCGGGGGGGCTAAGGAGCAGTTCTTC. The chain uses TRBV18 and TRBJ2-1; TRBD2 matches at 12 bases. Germline assignment: CDR1 KGHSH and CDR2 LQKENI. V gave up 0 bases and J gave up 10 bases; unmatched junction bases: 7. This CDR3 has 16 residues. The full variable domain, its missing parts supplied by reference TRBV18 and TRBJ2-1, is NAGVMQNPRHLVRRRGQEARLRCSPMKGHSHVYWYRQLPEEGLKFMVYLQKENIIDESGMPKERFSAEFPKEGPSILRIQQVVRGDSAAYFCASSPPSSGGAKEQFFGPGTRLTVL.

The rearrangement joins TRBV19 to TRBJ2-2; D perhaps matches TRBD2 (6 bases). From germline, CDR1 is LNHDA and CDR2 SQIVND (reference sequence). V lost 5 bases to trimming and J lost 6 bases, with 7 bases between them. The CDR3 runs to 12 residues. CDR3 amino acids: CASSAGSGELFF. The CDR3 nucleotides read TGTGCCAGTAGTGCGGGGTCCGGGGAGCTGTTTTTT.

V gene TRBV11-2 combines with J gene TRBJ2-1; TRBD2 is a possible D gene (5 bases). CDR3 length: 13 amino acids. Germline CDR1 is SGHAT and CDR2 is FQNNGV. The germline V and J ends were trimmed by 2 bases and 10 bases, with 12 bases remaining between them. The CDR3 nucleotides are TGTGCCAGCAGCTTAACTAACGGGGTAGAGCAGTTCTTC. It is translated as CASSLTNGVEQFF.

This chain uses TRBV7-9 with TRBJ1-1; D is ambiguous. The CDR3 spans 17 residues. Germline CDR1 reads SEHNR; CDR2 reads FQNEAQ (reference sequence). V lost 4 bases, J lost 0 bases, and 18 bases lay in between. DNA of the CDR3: TGTGCCAGCAGCTCCCCACACGACAAGCCGATGAACACTGAAGCTTTCTTT. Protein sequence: CASSSPHDKPMNTEAFF.

The DNA for the CDR3 is TGTGCCACCAGCAGAGGGCAGGGGCGGTACGAGCAGTACTTC. It is translated as CATSRGQGRYEQYF. V usage is TRBV15 and J usage is TRBJ2-7; perhaps TRBD1 as D (6 bases). The CDR3 spans 14 residues. Per the germline V gene, CDR1 is LNHNV and CDR2 is YYDKDF (reference sequence). The V and J ends lost 1 base and 4 bases respectively, with 11 bases between them.

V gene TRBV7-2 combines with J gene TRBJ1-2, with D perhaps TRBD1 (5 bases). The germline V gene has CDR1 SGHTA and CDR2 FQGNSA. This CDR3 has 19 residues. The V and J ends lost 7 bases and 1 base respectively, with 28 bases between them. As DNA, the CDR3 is TGTGCCAGCAATCGTCAGGGAGCTTTCCCCCGGAACTTTAACTATGGCTACACCTTC. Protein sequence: CASNRQGAFPRNFNYGYTF. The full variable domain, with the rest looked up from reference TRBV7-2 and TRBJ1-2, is GAGVSQSPSNKVTEKGKDVELRCDPISGHTALYWYRQSLGQGLEFLIYFQGNSAPDKSGLPSDRFSAERTGGSVSTLTIQRTQQEDSAVYLCASNRQGAFPRNFNYGYTFGSGTRLTVV.

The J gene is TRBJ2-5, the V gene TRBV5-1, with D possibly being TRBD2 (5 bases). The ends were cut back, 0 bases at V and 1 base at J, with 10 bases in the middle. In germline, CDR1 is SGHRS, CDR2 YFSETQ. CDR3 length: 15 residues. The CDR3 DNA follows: TGCGCCAGCAGCTTGGGTGTGCGGGTCCAAGAGACCCAGTACTTC. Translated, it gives CASSLGVRVQETQYF.

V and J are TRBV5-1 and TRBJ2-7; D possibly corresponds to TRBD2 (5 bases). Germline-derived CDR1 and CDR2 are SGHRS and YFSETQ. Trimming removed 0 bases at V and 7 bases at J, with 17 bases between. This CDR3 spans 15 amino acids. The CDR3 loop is CASSLEPADLGEQYF. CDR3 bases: TGCGCCAGCAGCTTGGAACCCGCGGACTTAGGGGAGCAGTACTTC.

CDR3 sequence (DNA): TGTGCCAGCTCAAATGGACGGGAGCGAGGGGGCGAGCAGTACTTC. Translated, it gives CASSNGRERGGEQYF. This rearrangement joins TRBV18 to TRBJ2-7; D is perhaps TRBD1 or TRBD2 (6 bases each). Germline assignment: CDR1 KGHSH and CDR2 LQKENI. V was shortened by 5 bases and J by 6 bases, with 20 bases between the two germline ends. There are 15 residues in the CDR3.

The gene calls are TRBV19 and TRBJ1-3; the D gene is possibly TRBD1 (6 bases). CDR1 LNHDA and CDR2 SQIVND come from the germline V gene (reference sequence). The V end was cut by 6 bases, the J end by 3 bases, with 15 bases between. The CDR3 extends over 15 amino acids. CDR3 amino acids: CASSDRSVGGNTIYF. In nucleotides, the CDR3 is TGTGCCAGTAGCGACAGGAGCGTAGGTGGAAACACCATATATTTT.

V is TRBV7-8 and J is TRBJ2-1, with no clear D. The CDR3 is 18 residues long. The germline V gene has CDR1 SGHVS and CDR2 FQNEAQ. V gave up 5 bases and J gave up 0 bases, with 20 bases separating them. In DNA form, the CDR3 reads TGTGCCAGCAGCCCCCGGACCCAGCGATCGAGCTCCTACAATGAGCAGTTCTTC. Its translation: CASSPRTQRSSSYNEQFF.

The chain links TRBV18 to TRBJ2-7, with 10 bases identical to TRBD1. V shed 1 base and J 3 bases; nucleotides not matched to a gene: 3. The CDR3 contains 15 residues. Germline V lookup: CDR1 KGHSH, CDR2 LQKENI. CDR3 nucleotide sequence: TGTGCCAGCTCACCACGGACAGGGGGGAACTACGAGCAGTACTTC. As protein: CASSPRTGGNYEQYF.

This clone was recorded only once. This CDR3 is CASSSPTTNEKLFF. For the CDR3, the DNA is TGTGCCAGCAGTTCCCCGACAACTAATGAAAAACTGTTTTTT. The V gene is TRBV28, the J gene TRBJ1-4; no reliable D call. The germline V gene encodes CDR1 MDHEN and CDR2 SYDVKM. Trimming removed 4 bases from V and 0 bases from J, with 6 bases in between. This CDR3 spans 14 amino acids. Combining the CDR3 with reference TRBV28 and TRBJ1-4 gives the whole variable domain DVKVTQSSRYLVKRTGEKVFLECVQDMDHENMFWYRQDPGLGLRLIYFSYDVKMKEKGDIPEGYSVSREKKERFSLILESASTNQTSMYLCASSSPTTNEKLFFGSGTQLSVL.